The 23 T cell receptor beta chains below were found in one sample sequenced in a study of cytomegalovirus exposure and HLA in healthy donors. The primer mix had 60 Vbeta and 13 Jbeta primers. Assay used: immunoSEQ multiplex PCR; TCRdb lists only in-frame clones, some missing. Among about 170,000 clones listed, 70% to 90% were seen once. The sequenced material came from PBMCs. Receptors originate from a young woman in good health and CMV-seronegative.

V usage is TRBV7-9 and J usage is TRBJ2-7; tentative D call: TRBD1 (5 bases). The CDR3 spans 14 residues. V was pared by 1 base and J by 1 base, with 8 bases between. The germline gives CDR1 SEHNR, CDR2 FQNEAQ (reference sequence). The chain's CDR3 is CASSLVQASYEQYF. DNA for the CDR3: TGTGCCAGCAGCTTAGTACAGGCTTCCTACGAGCAGTACTTC.

This clone was seen only once. The chain couples TRBV10-2 to TRBJ2-2; TRBD2 matches 10 bases. The CDR3 runs to 17 residues. CDR1 and CDR2 from the germline V gene are WSHSY and SAAADI. The V and J ends lost 10 bases and 3 bases, in that order; junction bases with no gene match: 14. The CDR3 region is CANPGLALERHTGELFF. DNA of the CDR3: TGCGCCAACCCGGGACTAGCGCTAGAGAGGCACACCGGGGAGCTGTTTTTT.

In this sample, this clone turned up once. This chain uses TRBV28 with TRBJ1-1, with TRBD1 as a possible D gene (5 bases). Germline-derived CDR1 and CDR2 are MDHEN and SYDVKM. The length of the CDR3 is 15 residues. V shed 5 bases and J shed 1 base, with 14 bases lying between them. The CDR3 sequence is CASSGASSTNTEAFF. As DNA, the CDR3 is TGTGCCAGCAGTGGGGCGTCCAGCACGAACACTGAAGCTTTCTTT. Based on the CDR3 plus reference TRBV28 and TRBJ1-1, the full variable domain is DVKVTQSSRYLVKRTGEKVFLECVQDMDHENMFWYRQDPGLGLRLIYFSYDVKMKEKGDIPEGYSVSREKKERFSLILESASTNQTSMYLCASSGASSTNTEAFFGQGTRLTVV.

The chain links TRBV28 to TRBJ1-2, with a tentative D call TRBD1 (5 bases). The CDR3 contains 14 residues. Trimming took off 3 bases at V and 2 bases at J, with 10 bases between the two ends. The germline V gene encodes CDR1 MDHEN and CDR2 SYDVKM. CDR3 sequence reads: CASSFQGTNYGYTF. In DNA form, the CDR3 reads TGTGCCAGCAGTTTTCAGGGAACGAACTATGGCTACACCTTC.

In its sample, this clone was seen once. The chain links TRBV2 to TRBJ2-2, with 8 nucleotides matching TRBD1. V shed 9 bases, J shed 4 bases, and the junction held 10 bases outside the gene matches. CDR3 length: 15 amino acids. CDR1 and CDR2 (germline): SNHLY, FYNNEI. The CDR3 DNA reads TGTGCCAGAGAACGGACAGGGTACTCCACCGGGGAGCTGTTTTTT. Translated: CARERTGYSTGELFF.

This clone was seen only once. CDR3 DNA sequence: TGTGCCAGTAGTTTCGGGTCAGCGAACACTGAAGCTTTCTTT. Protein product: CASSFGSANTEAFF. This chain uses TRBV19 with TRBJ1-1; D is unclear. The germline V gene encodes CDR1 LNHDA and CDR2 SQIVND (reference sequence). The CDR3 contains 14 residues. V lost 5 bases and J 1 base, leaving 11 bases between the germline ends.

The chain couples TRBV5-1 to TRBJ1-5, with TRBD1 matching 8 bases. V dropped 2 bases and J dropped 7; count of bases not matched to a gene: 5. There are 14 residues in the CDR3. Germline V gene data show CDR1 as SGHRS and CDR2 as YFSETQ. The CDR3 reads CASSFGQGEQPQHF. In DNA form, the CDR3 reads TGCGCCAGCAGCTTTGGACAGGGAGAACAGCCCCAGCATTTT.

V and J are TRBV6-1 and TRBJ2-5, with TRBD1 matching over 7 bases. V shed 7 bases, J shed 1 base, and the junction held 6 bases outside the gene matches. The CDR3 sequence is 14 residues long. The V gene's germline CDR1 is MNHNS and CDR2 SASEGT. The CDR3 DNA sequence: TGTGCCAGCATCAGACAGGGCCGCCAAGAGACCCAGTACTTC. Translated: CASIRQGRQETQYF.

This rearrangement joins TRBV5-6 to TRBJ2-3, with 8 bases identical to TRBD2. This CDR3 has 16 residues. The V and J ends lost 4 bases and 3 bases, in that order; junction bases with no gene match: 10. Germline-derived CDR1 and CDR2 are SGHDT and YYEEEE. Here the CDR3 DNA reads TGTGCCAGCAGCCAACCTCCGGGGGGGGTGACAGATACGCAGTATTTT. Translated, it gives CASSQPPGGVTDTQYF.

This clone was seen only a few times. V usage is TRBV6-1 and J usage is TRBJ1-1; 9 positions agree with TRBD1. J lost 5 bases, V lost 2 bases, and 3 bases had no gene match. CDR1 and CDR2 (germline): MNHNS, SASEGT. The CDR3 length is 14 residues. The CDR3 spells CASSEFDRGTEAFF. CDR3 nucleotide sequence: TGTGCCAGCAGTGAATTCGACAGGGGGACTGAAGCTTTCTTT.

The V and J genes are TRBV7-9 and TRBJ2-1, with D possibly TRBD2 on 5 matching bases. In germline, CDR1 is SEHNR, CDR2 FQNEAQ (reference sequence). Trimming left V 3 bases short and J 6 bases short, with 9 bases between. This CDR3 region has 13 residues. CDR3 DNA: TGTGCCAGCAGCTTGCCCGGGGTCAATGAGCAGTTCTTC. Protein: CASSLPGVNEQFF.

The V call is TRBV4-2, the J call TRBJ2-7, with 7 bases that match TRBD1. Germline CDR1 LGHNA, CDR2 YNFKEQ. J lost 5 bases, V lost 0 bases, and 7 bases had no gene match. The CDR3 is 15 residues long. In nucleotides, the CDR3 is TGTGCCAGCAGCCAAGATCGAGGGGGCATCGACGAGCAGTACTTC. This sequence encodes CASSQDRGGIDEQYF.

This clone was counted once. The rearrangement joins TRBV2 to TRBJ1-4, with D tentatively TRBD1 (5 bases). Trimming left V 6 bases short and J 15 bases short, with 11 bases between. CDR1 and CDR2 (germline): SNHLY, FYNNEI. The CDR3 extends over 10 amino acids. CDR3 sequence reads: CASRIEGVFF. CDR3 nucleotide sequence: TGTGCCAGCAGGATCGAAGGGGTGTTTTTT.

The gene calls are TRBV7-3 and TRBJ2-1; 10 nucleotides align to TRBD2. The germline CDR1 and CDR2 sequences are SGHTA and FQGTGA. This CDR3 has 15 amino acids. The V and J ends lost 4 bases and 6 bases, in that order; junction bases with no gene match: 6. This chain's CDR3 is CASSWLAGEGNEQFF. In DNA form, the CDR3 reads TGTGCCAGCAGCTGGCTAGCGGGAGAAGGCAATGAGCAGTTCTTC.

J is TRBJ2-1 and V is TRBV2; tentatively, D is TRBD2 (6 bases). Germline V gene data show CDR1 as SNHLY and CDR2 as FYNNEI. This CDR3 is 14 amino acids long. V lost 6 bases, J lost 6 bases, and 15 bases lay in between. CDR3 in amino acids: CASRGGIPVNEQFF. The CDR3 DNA is TGTGCCAGCAGGGGCGGGATACCGGTCAATGAGCAGTTCTTC. Full variable domain (outside the CDR3, taken from reference TRBV2 and TRBJ2-1): EPEVTQTPSHQVTQMGQEVILRCVPISNHLYFYWYRQILGQKVEFLVSFYNNEISEKSEIFDDQFSVERPDGSNFTLKIRSTKLEDSAMYFCASRGGIPVNEQFFGPGTRLTVL.

This rearrangement joins TRBV13 to TRBJ1-1, with a weak D call TRBD1 (5 bases). V lost 5 bases, J lost 9 bases, and 19 bases lay in between. In germline, CDR1 is PRHDT, CDR2 FYEKMQ (reference sequence). The CDR3 spans 14 residues. The CDR3 spells CASSPRGAKVQAFF. CDR3 nucleotide sequence: TGTGCCAGCAGCCCGCGCGGGGCTAAAGTCCAAGCTTTCTTT.

The CDR3 region is CASSPRLAANTGELFF. The CDR3 coding sequence is TGTGCCAGCAGCCCCAGACTAGCAGCGAACACCGGGGAGCTGTTTTTT. The V gene is TRBV7-3, the J gene TRBJ2-2; 7 nucleotides align to TRBD2. The germline V gene encodes CDR1 SGHTA and CDR2 FQGTGA. The CDR3 extends over 16 amino acids. V was pared by 5 bases and J by 0 bases, with 6 bases of the junction left unmatched.

The chain is built from TRBV7-2 and TRBJ2-7; TRBD2 matches at 12 bases. This CDR3 comprises 14 residues. V lost 5 bases to trimming and J lost 6 bases; unmatched junction nucleotides: 5. The V gene's germline CDR1 is SGHTA and CDR2 FQGNSA. DNA for the CDR3: TGTGCCAGCAGCCGGACTAGCGGGACGGTCGAGCAGTACTTC. It codes for CASSRTSGTVEQYF.

V usage is TRBV7-8 and J usage is TRBJ2-3; 15 bases agree with TRBD2. The J segment lost 4 bases and the V segment lost 5 bases, leaving 7 bases of the junction unmatched. CDR3 length: 17 amino acids. The germline CDR1 and CDR2 sequences are SGHVS and FQNEAQ. CDR3 region: CASSPWTSGRGADTQYF. CDR3 nucleotide sequence: TGTGCCAGCAGCCCGTGGACTAGCGGGAGGGGGGCAGATACGCAGTATTTT.

J is TRBJ1-3 and V is TRBV4-1; a possible D gene is TRBD1 (5 bases). Per germline, CDR1 MGHRA and CDR2 YSYEKL. This CDR3 is 15 amino acids long. The germline V and J ends were trimmed by 3 bases and 2 bases, with 11 bases remaining between them. The CDR3 DNA reads as TGCGCCAGCAGCCATCAGACAGAGACTGGAAACACCATATATTTT. Its translation is CASSHQTETGNTIYF.

The chain couples TRBV7-8 to TRBJ2-1; D might be TRBD1 (5 bases). The germline V gene has CDR1 SGHVS and CDR2 FQNEAQ. CDR3 length: 12 residues. Trimming removed 5 bases at V and 9 bases at J, with 11 bases between. The chain's CDR3 is CASSPQDPEQFF. In nucleotides, the CDR3 is TGTGCCAGCAGCCCACAGGACCCTGAGCAGTTCTTC.

On this clone: Relative to the germline gene, one junction end is altered; a read error may explain this. The rearrangement joins TRBV27 to TRBJ1-1; D is perhaps TRBD1 (5 bases). The CDR3 has 14 residues. From germline, CDR1 is MNHEY and CDR2 SMNVEV (reference sequence). The CDR3 loop reads CASSLGRDWGFLIF. The CDR3 DNA is TGTGCCAGCAGTTTGGGCCGGGACTGGGGATTTTTAATCTTT.

The V and J genes are TRBV2 and TRBJ1-5, with D possibly matching TRBD1 (5 bases). Germline V CDR1 and CDR2: SNHLY, FYNNEI. The V end lost 8 bases, the J end lost 4 bases, and 12 bases lay between the germline ends. CDR3 length: 13 residues. In DNA form, the CDR3 reads TGTGCCAGCGTGCAGGGTCTAAATCAGCCCCAGCATTTT. Encoded protein: CASVQGLNQPQHF.